This passage covers 10 T cell receptor beta chains from one sample sequenced in a study of shared clonotypes between healthy human individuals. Only CD45RO-negative cells positively selected for CCR7 counted as naive CD8 cells, so terminally differentiated effector memory CD45RA+ cells were excluded. Sequencing was performed with immunoSEQ multiplex PCR; in TCRdb, only in-frame clones are kept and a portion is missing. The table lists around 640,000 clones, roughly 96% of them singletons. The sample was naive CD8+ T cells sorted from blood. All receptors come from a woman aged 25 to 39 in good health.

The V call is TRBV30, the J call TRBJ1-2; the D is unclear. Trimming left V 3 bases short and J 2 bases short, with 10 bases between. There are 13 residues in the CDR3. The germline CDR1 and CDR2 sequences are GTSNPN and SVGIG (reference sequence). This CDR3 is CAWSPRGNYGYTF. The CDR3 DNA reads as TGTGCCTGGAGCCCTCGGGGAAACTATGGCTACACCTTC.

Here the CDR3 DNA reads TGTGCCAGCAGCCCACGGCGACTAGCGGGAGCGAACACCGGGGAGCTGTTTTTT. Residues: CASSPRRLAGANTGELFF. This chain joins TRBV7-2 and TRBJ2-2, with TRBD2 matching over 12 bases. V shed 5 bases, J shed 0 bases, and the junction held 7 bases outside the gene matches. CDR3 length equals 18 residues. Germline V gene sequence: CDR1 SGHTA, CDR2 FQGNSA.

For the CDR3, the DNA is TGTGCCAGCAGTACCCAATACCGGGACAGTAATGAAAAACTGTTTTTT. As protein: CASSTQYRDSNEKLFF. This chain uses TRBV27 with TRBJ1-4, with TRBD1 identical over 7 bases. The CDR3 spans 16 residues. V was pared by 5 bases and J by 4 bases, with 10 bases of the junction left unmatched. The germline V gene encodes CDR1 MNHEY and CDR2 SMNVEV (reference sequence).

The V and J genes are TRBV30 and TRBJ2-7; no definite D call. Trimming removed 0 bases at V and 1 base at J, with 13 bases between. The CDR3 spans 15 residues. Germline V gives CDR1 GTSNPN, CDR2 SVGIG (reference sequence). The CDR3 reads CAWSVGPASSYEQYF. CDR3 nucleotides: TGTGCCTGGAGTGTGGGCCCGGCGTCATCCTACGAGCAGTACTTC. Supplemented by reference TRBV30 and TRBJ2-7, the full variable domain reads SQTIHQWPATLVQPVGSPLSLECTVEGTSNPNLYWYRQAAGRGLQLLFYSVGIGQISSEVPQNLSASRPQDRQFILSSKKLLLSDSGFYLCAWSVGPASSYEQYFGPGTRLTVT.

V and J are TRBV30 and TRBJ1-1; TRBD1 agrees at 8 bases. The germline CDR1 and CDR2 sequences are GTSNPN and SVGIG (reference sequence). The CDR3 is 14 amino acids. Trimming at V came to 3 bases and at J to 5 bases, leaving 8 bases not matched to a gene. The CDR3 loop is CAWSSGQGATEAFF. The CDR3, as DNA: TGTGCCTGGAGCTCAGGGCAGGGGGCGACTGAAGCTTTCTTT.

The rearrangement joins TRBV6-5 to TRBJ2-7; weak D call: TRBD2 (6 bases). V was pared by 0 bases and J by 5 bases, with 8 bases between. The CDR3 consists of 13 residues. Per germline, CDR1 MNHEY and CDR2 SVGAGI. In DNA form, the CDR3 reads TGTGCCAGCAGTTACTCGGAGGGCGACGAGCAGTACTTC. Protein sequence: CASSYSEGDEQYF.

The table lists this clone with a count of one. The chain employs TRBV7-9 and TRBJ2-7, with 7 bases fitting TRBD1. CDR1 SEHNR and CDR2 FQNEAQ come from the germline V gene (reference sequence). Trimming removed 1 base from V and 2 bases from J; junction bases left unmatched: 8. The CDR3 length is 16 residues. Here the CDR3 reads CASSLDPDRQTYEQYF. In DNA form, the CDR3 reads TGTGCCAGCAGCTTAGACCCGGACAGGCAAACCTACGAGCAGTACTTC. Together with reference TRBV7-9 and TRBJ2-7, the CDR3 gives the full variable domain: DTGVSQNPRHKITKRGQNVTFRCDPISEHNRLYWYRQTLGQGPEFLTYFQNEAQLEKSRLLSDRFSAERPKGSFSTLEIQRTEQGDSAMYLCASSLDPDRQTYEQYFGPGTRLTVT.

V and J are TRBV2 and TRBJ2-5; D gene uncertain. In germline, CDR1 is SNHLY, CDR2 FYNNEI. CDR3 length equals 12 residues. The V and J ends lost 2 bases and 4 bases respectively, with 5 bases between them. CDR3 residues: CASSEFPETQYF. The DNA for the CDR3 is TGTGCCAGCAGTGAATTTCCAGAGACCCAGTACTTC.

Concerning this clone itself: At one of its ends the junction is not consistent with the germline gene, which may arise from a read error. The chain combines TRBV7-8 with TRBJ2-2; 7 bases line up with TRBD1. The germline V gene has CDR1 SGHVS and CDR2 FQNEAQ. The CDR3 is 14 residues long. The CDR3 loop reads CASTLQGRTGELFF. Written as DNA, the CDR3 is TGTGCCAGCACCTTACAGGGGAGAACCGGGGAGCTGTTTTTT.

The chain employs TRBV27 and TRBJ2-7; 7 nucleotides align to TRBD2. The germline gives CDR1 MNHEY, CDR2 SMNVEV (reference sequence). The CDR3 runs 15 residues. J was trimmed by 5 bases and V by 5 bases; bases with no gene match: 12. In DNA form, the CDR3 reads TGTGCCAGCAGTCCCGTGGGAGGGAGTGTGAACGAGCAGTACTTC. Its protein product is CASSPVGGSVNEQYF.